This T cell receptor beta chain was sequenced in a study of cytomegalovirus exposure and HLA in healthy donors. The CDR3 length is 16 residues. Germline V lookup: CDR1 MDHEN, CDR2 SYDVKM. J was trimmed by 0 bases and V by 1 base; bases with no gene match: 3. Notes on the study in general: Previous analysis showed most TCR beta V segments were productive about 87% or about 30% of the time.

On this clone: Its antigen is not identified.

The PCR used 60 Vbeta and 13 Jbeta primers. Libraries were prepared by immunoSEQ multiplex PCR; TCRdb keeps only in-frame clonotypes and omits some of them. The sample shows approximately 89,000 clones, roughly four fifths of them seen only once. The TCR was taken from a human donor in good health. The rearrangement joins TRBV28 to TRBJ2-7; 10 bases are a match to TRBD2. Material: PBMCs. The CDR3: CASSLLPSGGSYEQYF. The CDR3 nucleotides read TGTGCCAGCAGTTTATTGCCTAGCGGGGGCTCCTACGAGCAGTACTTC.